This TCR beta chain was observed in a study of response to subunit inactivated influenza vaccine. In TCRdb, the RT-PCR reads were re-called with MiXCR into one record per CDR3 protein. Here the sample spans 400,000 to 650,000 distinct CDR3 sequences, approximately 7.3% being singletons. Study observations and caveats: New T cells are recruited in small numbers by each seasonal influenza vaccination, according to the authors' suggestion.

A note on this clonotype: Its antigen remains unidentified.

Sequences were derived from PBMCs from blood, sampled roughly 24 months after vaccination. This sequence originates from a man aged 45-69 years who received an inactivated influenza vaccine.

CDR3 region: CATSRAPPFEQYF. The CDR3 nucleotides read TGTGCCACCAGCAGGGCTCCTCCGTTCGAGCAGTACTTC. This chain connects TRBV15 to TRBJ2-7; no firm D call. Germline V lookup: CDR1 LNHNV, CDR2 YYDKDF (reference sequence). Trimming left V 3 bases short and J 6 bases short, with 12 bases between. The CDR3 is 13 residues long.